Following are 29 T cell receptor beta chains from one sample sequenced in a study of cytomegalovirus exposure and HLA in healthy donors. This table comes from immunoSEQ multiplex PCR, and its TCRdb copy is limited to in-frame clones, with some not included. The table includes tens of thousands of clones, 85% to 95% detected once. The sample comprised PBMCs. These receptors were taken from a woman aged 18-35 years in good health and CMV-seropositive.

The chain links TRBV7-9 to TRBJ2-2; 10 bases fit TRBD1. From germline, CDR1 is SEHNR and CDR2 FQNEAQ (reference sequence). V lost 5 bases, J lost 5 bases, and 2 bases stayed unmatched. The CDR3 has 14 amino acids. CDR3 coding DNA: TGTGCCAGCAGCCGGACAGGGGGTACCGGGGAGCTGTTTTTT. It codes for CASSRTGGTGELFF. The full variable domain, in which reference TRBV7-9 and TRBJ2-2 provide the parts outside the CDR3, is DTGVSQNPRHKITKRGQNVTFRCDPISEHNRLYWYRQTLGQGPEFLTYFQNEAQLEKSRLLSDRFSAERPKGSFSTLEIQRTEQGDSAMYLCASSRTGGTGELFFGEGSRLTVL.

This chain uses TRBV11-2 with TRBJ1-2; D remains ambiguous. This CDR3 has 14 residues. The V gene's germline CDR1 is SGHAT and CDR2 FQNNGV. The germline V and J ends were trimmed by 1 base and 6 bases, with 12 bases remaining between them. The chain's CDR3 is CASSLAVYYNGYTF. The CDR3 DNA is TGTGCCAGCAGCTTAGCGGTCTATTATAATGGCTACACCTTC.

The chain joins TRBV5-4 to TRBJ2-7; 7 nucleotides match TRBD1. This CDR3 comprises 14 residues. Germline CDR1 reads SGHNT; CDR2 reads YYREEE (reference sequence). Trimming removed 1 base from V and 2 bases from J; junction bases left unmatched: 3. CDR3 sequence: CASSLRQGAYEQYF. In nucleotides, the CDR3 is TGTGCCAGCAGCTTGCGTCAGGGGGCCTACGAGCAGTACTTC.

The chain combines TRBV27 with TRBJ2-3; D remains unclear. The length of the CDR3 is 14 residues. Per the germline V gene, CDR1 is MNHEY and CDR2 is SMNVEV (reference sequence). V lost 2 bases to trimming and J lost 2 bases, with 8 bases between them. CDR3 region: CASSLSPTTDTQYF. CDR3 in DNA: TGTGCCAGCAGTTTAAGTCCTACCACAGATACGCAGTATTTT.

V is TRBV4-1 and J is TRBJ1-6; TRBD1 matches 7 bases. This CDR3 comprises 18 residues. Losses at the gene ends were 0 bases for V and 14 bases for J; bases not matched to a gene: 19. Germline-derived CDR1 and CDR2 are MGHRA and YSYEKL. The CDR3 spells CASSQEGGQGGLWGTLHF. In DNA form, the CDR3 reads TGCGCCAGCAGCCAAGAGGGCGGTCAGGGGGGACTCTGGGGGACCCTCCACTTT.

V and J are TRBV5-4 and TRBJ2-5; D is undetermined. Germline V CDR1 and CDR2: SGHNT, YYREEE (reference sequence). The CDR3 consists of 13 residues. The ends were cut back, 2 bases at V and 5 bases at J, with 10 bases in the middle. The CDR3 bases are TGTGCCAGCAGCTTTAGCTCTCGGGAGACCCAGTACTTC. It yields the protein CASSFSSRETQYF.

The gene calls are TRBV5-1 and TRBJ2-3; 13 bases are shared with TRBD2. V lost 3 bases, J lost 0 bases, and 4 bases stayed unmatched. The CDR3 runs 17 residues. CDR1 is SGHRS and CDR2 is YFSETQ in the germline V gene. In nucleotides, the CDR3 is TGCGCCAGCAGCTACCAACTAGCGGGGGGGAGCACAGATACGCAGTATTTT. Translated: CASSYQLAGGSTDTQYF.

The chain employs TRBV2 and TRBJ2-3; 11 nucleotides match TRBD1. CDR3 size: 15 residues. V trimming: 6 bases; J trimming: 2 bases; junction bases outside the gene matches: 4. CDR1 and CDR2 from the germline V gene are SNHLY and FYNNEI. The CDR3 DNA reads TGTGCCAGCAGACGGACAGGGGGCGCCACAGATACGCAGTATTTT. Its translation: CASRRTGGATDTQYF.

The rearrangement links TRBV7-3 to TRBJ2-2; tentative D call: TRBD2 (6 bases). This CDR3 contains 15 residues. V was shortened by 2 bases and J by 4 bases, with 11 bases between the two germline ends. The germline gives CDR1 SGHTA, CDR2 FQGTGA. The chain's CDR3 is CASSLVGSTTGELFF. In DNA, the CDR3 is TGTGCCAGCAGCTTAGTCGGGAGTACCACCGGGGAGCTGTTTTTT.

The gene calls are TRBV18 and TRBJ1-1, with TRBD1 matching over 7 bases. The germline CDR1 and CDR2 sequences are KGHSH and LQKENI. With 1 base clipped from V and 3 bases from J, the junction kept 2 bases outside the gene matches. The CDR3 contains 14 residues. CDR3 amino acids: CASSPRQGYTEAFF. The CDR3 nucleotides are TGTGCCAGCTCACCACGACAGGGTTACACTGAAGCTTTCTTT.

The chain is built from TRBV5-1 and TRBJ1-1; D gene uncertain. The V and J ends lost 1 base and 6 bases respectively, with 13 bases between them. CDR3 length equals 14 residues. Per germline, CDR1 SGHRS and CDR2 YFSETQ. The CDR3: CASSLITQAPEAFF. CDR3 sequence (DNA): TGCGCCAGCAGCTTGATTACGCAGGCGCCTGAAGCTTTCTTT.

The chain links TRBV12-5 to TRBJ1-2; 7 nucleotides agree with TRBD1. The CDR3 spans 17 residues. Germline V gene lookup returns CDR1 LGHNT and CDR2 FRNRAP. Trimming at V came to 0 bases and at J to 2 bases, leaving 9 bases not matched to a gene. The CDR3 region has the DNA TGTGCTAGTGGTTTGGTCCAAGGCTGGGACAGCAACTATGGCTACACCTTC. Translated: CASGLVQGWDSNYGYTF. Full variable domain (rest looked up from reference TRBV12-5 and TRBJ1-2): DARVTQTPRHKVTEMGQEVTMRCQPILGHNTVFWYRQTMMQGLELLAYFRNRAPLDDSGMPKDRFSAEMPDATLATLKIQPSEPRDSAVYFCASGLVQGWDSNYGYTFGSGTRLTVV.

This clone was seen a handful of times. The chain carries TRBV6-5 and TRBJ2-5; 8 bases fit TRBD1. The length of the CDR3 is 14 residues. Per the germline V gene, CDR1 is MNHEY and CDR2 is SVGAGI. Trimming took 2 bases from V and 4 from J; bases not matched to a gene: 3. The CDR3 loop is CASSYPGGGETQYF. The CDR3 DNA reads TGTGCCAGCAGTTACCCAGGGGGCGGAGAGACCCAGTACTTC.

This chain links TRBV21-1 with TRBJ1-2; TRBD1 is the table's D call and was not checked against the DNA. TRBV21-1 is an annotated pseudogene. The CDR3 contains 16 residues. In nucleotides, the CDR3 is TGTGCCAGCAGCGGGAGACCGGGACAGGGCCCCTATGGCTACACCTTC. The encoded protein is CASSGRPGQGPYGYTF.

The chain combines TRBV4-2 with TRBJ1-1; 10 nucleotides match TRBD1. The trim removed 1 base at V and 4 bases at J, leaving 12 bases unmatched. The CDR3 loop spans 18 amino acids. CDR1 LGHNA and CDR2 YNFKEQ come from the germline V gene. CDR3 sequence: CASSQATGGTGDSTEAFF. The CDR3 nucleotides are TGTGCCAGCAGCCAAGCTACCGGGGGGACAGGGGATAGCACTGAAGCTTTCTTT.

V usage is TRBV10-3 and J usage is TRBJ1-2, with unresolved D. The germline V gene has CDR1 ENHRY and CDR2 SYGVKD. The CDR3 spans 15 residues. V lost 2 bases to trimming and J lost 8 bases, with 18 bases between them. The CDR3 DNA reads as TGTGCCATCAGTGAGGAGCCATGGAAGCCGGGAGGCTACACCTTC. It encodes CAISEEPWKPGGYTF.

Concerning this clone: This specimen includes other DNA sequences encoding the same CDR3. The V call is TRBV29-1, the J call TRBJ2-7; 8 bases line up with TRBD2. V shed 4 bases and J 4 bases; nucleotides not matched to a gene: 3. CDR3 length: 12 residues. CDR1 is SQVTM and CDR2 is ANQGSEA in the germline V gene. The CDR3 nucleotides are TGCAGCGTTGGGGCGGGGGGTTACGAGCAGTACTTC. Translating it yields CSVGAGGYEQYF.

The V and J genes are TRBV6-5 and TRBJ2-7; tentatively, D is TRBD1 (7 bases). Trimming removed 5 bases from V and 5 bases from J, with 10 bases in between. This CDR3 has 12 residues. Looked up from germline, CDR1 is MNHEY and CDR2 is SVGAGI. The CDR3 loop is CASSGGGHEQYF. The CDR3 DNA is TGTGCCAGCAGTGGAGGGGGCCACGAGCAGTACTTC.

The genes are TRBV5-6 and TRBJ1-5, with 10 bases matching TRBD1. The junction had 3 bases not matched to a gene; V was cut back by 0 bases and J by 6 bases. The CDR3 runs to 15 residues. CDR1 is SGHDT and CDR2 is YYEEEE in the germline V gene. CDR3: CASSLAGTGVQPQHF. DNA of the CDR3: TGTGCCAGCAGCTTGGCCGGGACAGGGGTTCAGCCCCAGCATTTT.

This rearrangement joins TRBV7-8 to TRBJ2-7, with a possible D match to TRBD1 (6 bases). CDR3 length: 15 amino acids. Germline V gene lookup returns CDR1 SGHVS and CDR2 FQNEAQ. V lost 5 bases and J 2 bases, leaving 16 bases between the germline ends. This CDR3 reads CASSLNPQGAYEQYF. DNA of the CDR3: TGTGCCAGCAGCCTAAACCCACAGGGCGCCTACGAGCAGTACTTC.

The V and J genes are TRBV4-3 and TRBJ2-7; tentative D call: TRBD1 (5 bases). Trimming left V 8 bases short and J 4 bases short, with 15 bases between. CDR3 size: 13 residues. The germline CDR1 and CDR2 sequences are LGHNA and YSLEER. CDR3 in amino acids: CASAGKGWYEQYF. In nucleotides, the CDR3 is TGCGCCAGCGCAGGAAAGGGGTGGTACGAGCAGTACTTC.

The chain employs TRBV28 and TRBJ1-6, with D perhaps matching TRBD1 (6 bases). Trimming removed 6 bases at V and 8 bases at J, with 14 bases between. This CDR3 spans 14 amino acids. In germline, CDR1 is MDHEN, CDR2 SYDVKM. The DNA for the CDR3 is TGTGCCAGCAGCCTCGGGGACACCGATTCACCCCTCCACTTT. Its protein is CASSLGDTDSPLHF. The full variable domain, its missing parts supplied by reference TRBV28 and TRBJ1-6, is DVKVTQSSRYLVKRTGEKVFLECVQDMDHENMFWYRQDPGLGLRLIYFSYDVKMKEKGDIPEGYSVSREKKERFSLILESASTNQTSMYLCASSLGDTDSPLHFGNGTRLTVT.

The CDR3 nucleotides are TGCGCCAGCAGCCCGATCGGGGGGCCTGGCTACACCTTC. It codes for CASSPIGGPGYTF. The chain combines TRBV4-1 with TRBJ1-2, with D tentatively TRBD1 (6 bases). The CDR3 contains 13 residues. Trimming shortened V by 4 bases and J by 7 bases, and 13 bases separated the two germline ends. Germline CDR1 is MGHRA and CDR2 is YSYEKL.

CDR3 amino acids: CASSWRIAGYGYTF. The CDR3 region has the DNA TGTGCCAGCAGTTGGCGGATCGCCGGCTATGGCTACACCTTC. The chain joins TRBV6-5 to TRBJ1-2; D gene unclear. CDR1 MNHEY and CDR2 SVGAGI come from the germline V gene. The CDR3 runs 14 residues. V was shortened by 4 bases and J by 4 bases, with 13 bases between the two germline ends.

V usage is TRBV5-1 and J usage is TRBJ1-2; 12 bases align to TRBD1. The V gene's germline CDR1 is SGHRS and CDR2 YFSETQ. This CDR3 has 16 amino acids. The trim removed 2 bases at V and 4 bases at J, leaving 6 bases unmatched. The chain's CDR3 is CASSFWAGQGAYGYTF. As DNA, the CDR3 is TGCGCCAGCAGCTTTTGGGCGGGACAGGGGGCCTATGGCTACACCTTC. The variable domain in full, with the rest retrieved from reference TRBV5-1 and TRBJ1-2, is KAGVTQTPRYLIKTRGQQVTLSCSPISGHRSVSWYQQTPGQGLQFLFEYFSETQRNKGNFPGRFSGRQFSNSRSEMNVSTLELGDSALYLCASSFWAGQGAYGYTFGSGTRLTVV.

A single count supports this clone. The rearrangement uses TRBV14 and TRBJ2-3, with 12 bases aligning to TRBD2. The CDR3 totals 16 residues. V was clipped by 3 bases and J by 1 base; unmatched bases: 2. Germline V lookup: CDR1 SGHDN, CDR2 FVKESK. The CDR3 loop is CASSQRLAGGTDTQYF. CDR3 coding DNA: TGTGCCAGCAGCCAGCGACTAGCGGGGGGCACAGATACGCAGTATTTT.

The gene calls are TRBV19 and TRBJ1-3, with no clear D. CDR3 length: 15 residues. The germline CDR1 and CDR2 sequences are LNHDA and SQIVND (reference sequence). The ends were cut back, 7 bases at V and 0 bases at J, with 13 bases in the middle. The CDR3 is CASTPTGSSGNTIYF. The CDR3 DNA reads TGTGCCAGTACCCCGACTGGAAGCTCTGGAAACACCATATATTTT.

The J gene is TRBJ1-1, the V gene TRBV19, with 9 positions matching TRBD1. Trimming at V came to 6 bases and at J to 11 bases, leaving 13 bases not matched to a gene. The CDR3 loop spans 14 amino acids. Per germline, CDR1 LNHDA and CDR2 SQIVND (reference sequence). DNA of the CDR3: TGTGCCAGTAGCCCCGGACAGGGGAGGGAATCGGCTTTCTTT. Translation gives CASSPGQGRESAFF.

The chain combines TRBV4-3 with TRBJ2-3, with 9 bases matching TRBD2. The CDR3 spans 17 residues. Germline V gene sequence: CDR1 LGHNA, CDR2 YSLEER. V gave up 0 bases and J gave up 2 bases; unmatched junction bases: 6. The CDR3 region is CASSQDVASGTTDTQYF. The CDR3 DNA sequence: TGCGCCAGCAGCCAAGACGTCGCTAGCGGGACCACAGATACGCAGTATTTT.